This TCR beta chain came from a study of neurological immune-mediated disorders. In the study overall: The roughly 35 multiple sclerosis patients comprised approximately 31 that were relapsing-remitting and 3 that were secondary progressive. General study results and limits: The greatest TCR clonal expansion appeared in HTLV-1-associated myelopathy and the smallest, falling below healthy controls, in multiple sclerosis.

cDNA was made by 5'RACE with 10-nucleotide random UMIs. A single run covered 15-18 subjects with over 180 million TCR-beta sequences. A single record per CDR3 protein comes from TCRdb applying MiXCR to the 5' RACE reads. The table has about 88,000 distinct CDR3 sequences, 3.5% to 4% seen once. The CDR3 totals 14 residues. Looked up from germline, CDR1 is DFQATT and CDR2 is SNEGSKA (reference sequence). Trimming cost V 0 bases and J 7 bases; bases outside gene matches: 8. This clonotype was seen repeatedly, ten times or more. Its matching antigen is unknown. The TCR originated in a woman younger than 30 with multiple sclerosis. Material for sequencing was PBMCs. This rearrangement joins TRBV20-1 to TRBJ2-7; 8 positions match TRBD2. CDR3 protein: CSARDSGGPGEQYF. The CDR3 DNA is TGCAGTGCTAGAGATTCGGGAGGGCCAGGAGAGCAGTACTTC.